This T cell receptor (beta chain) was recovered during a study of blood T cell repertoires in COVID-19 (dated by TCRdb to the early 2020s). Concerning the study at large: Samples from collaborators originated in the United States, Italy and Spain and spanned both the acute and convalescent phases of COVID-19. The prospective study material was composed of cDNA or gDNA derived from T cells, B-cell-depleted T cells, or PBMCs. Subjects who had been exposed to COVID-19, were actively infected with it, or had recovered from it provided the deeply sampled blood TCRbeta repertoires that made up the dataset. The repertoires were made available in a free public database intended to serve as a resource for research on the immune response to SARS-CoV-2. Samples came from the ongoing ImmuneRACE study (first 160 participants) plus 1,254 subjects from 6 global collaborators. Sample metadata almost always included a de-identified subject ID, COVID-19 status, age in years and sex. Where available, HLA class I and class II types were taken from metadata supplied by the sample provider and were not determined by assay-based typing. Broader findings and caveats from the paper: The amount of clinical and demographic metadata varied by source and participant and was provided uncurated.

At one collaborating source in Seattle, patients were enrolled during active infection and were followed longitudinally through the course of disease. Each collaborating institution followed its own protocols to collect whole blood in K2EDTA tubes. For TCRbeta analysis, collaborator samples were shipped as frozen whole blood, as isolated PBMCs, or as DNA extracted from either sample type. The immunoSEQ Assay, a bias-controlled multiplex PCR, was used to amplify TCRbeta CDR3 regions from genomic DNA. The paper's processing steps were these. Nucleated cell counts per sample were estimated from amplification of reference gene primers within the assay. To quantify the absolute abundance of each unique TCRbeta CDR3 rearrangement, sequence reads were collapsed and filtered. Productive Simpson clonality was computed per sample as the square root of Simpson's diversity index over productive rearrangements. Held by TCRdb, this immuneACCESS table contains in-frame sequences only and omits some clones. Under half of the omission traces to an unresolved V gene where checked; the cause of the rest is unknown. V and J calls and clone size follow that table, whereas D and trimming were derived from the DNA. Present in this sample are a few hundred thousand clones, over 70% of which were seen just once. Jointly, the top ten make up roughly 10% of the sample.

On this clone itself: The antigen it binds to is not known. No base quality values were provided; no much bigger clone lies one nucleotide off.

The CDR3 sequence holds 14 residues, the cysteine and phenylalanine included. Only the CDR3 DNA is retained, 42 bases long and in frame from the first base. The CDR1 and CDR2 encoded by the germline V gene are SGHVS and FQNEAQ. V is pared back by 5 bases and J by 5 bases, with 15 bases lying between the germline termini. The receptor was derived from a woman in her 70s with COVID-19, enrolled during active disease. Sample: peripheral blood. The rearranged chain carries TRBV7-8 and TRBJ2-5; a tentative D match to TRBD2 spans 5 bases. In nucleotide form, the sequence is TGTGCCAGCAGCCCCCCGGGGATGGAGGAGACCCAGTACTTC. Its protein product is CASSPPGMEETQYF.